This passage covers 14 T cell receptor beta chains from one sample sequenced in a study of blood T cell repertoires in COVID-19. Sequenced by immunoSEQ multiplex PCR; TCRdb stores in-frame clones only, minus some. The table shows some 150,000 clones, with about 87% occurring only once. The sample was peripheral blood. Source of these receptors: a woman aged 50 to 60 with active or convalescent COVID-19.

This clone was observed a single time. The V gene is TRBV2, the J gene TRBJ1-2; D possibly corresponds to TRBD1 (5 bases). Germline assignment: CDR1 SNHLY and CDR2 FYNNEI. The CDR3 is made up of 13 amino acids. The germline V and J ends were trimmed by 8 bases and 0 bases, with 10 bases remaining between them. CDR3 sequence reads: CASLWGANYGYTF. The CDR3 coding sequence is TGTGCCAGCCTTTGGGGGGCTAACTATGGCTACACCTTC.

J is TRBJ1-2 and V is TRBV6-5, with D uncertain. Germline V gene sequence: CDR1 MNHEY, CDR2 SVGAGI. The CDR3 is made up of 12 amino acids. The V end was cut by 6 bases, the J end by 4 bases, with 9 bases between. This chain's CDR3 is CASRRTSYGYTF. The DNA of the CDR3 is TGTGCCAGCAGAAGGACTAGCTATGGCTACACCTTC.

V is TRBV6-2 or TRBV6-3 and J is TRBJ1-1; 7 bases match TRBD1. V lost 4 bases to trimming and J lost 0 bases; unmatched junction nucleotides: 2. CDR3 length: 14 amino acids. Germline V gene lookup returns CDR1 MNHEY and CDR2 SVGEGT. DNA of the CDR3: TGTGCCAGCAGTTGGGGACAGATGAACACTGAAGCTTTCTTT. Its protein product is CASSWGQMNTEAFF.

The chain combines TRBV21-1 with TRBJ1-1; TRBD1 is the table's D call, not checked against the DNA. TRBV21-1 counts as a pseudogene. This CDR3 contains 17 residues. The CDR3: CASSMSADRGANTEAFF. CDR3 nucleotides: TGTGCCAGCAGCATGAGCGCCGACAGGGGGGCGAACACTGAAGCTTTCTTT.

V is TRBV29-1 and J is TRBJ2-7, with 14 bases fitting TRBD2. With V trimmed by 3 bases and J by 9 bases, 10 bases remained unmatched. Germline values: CDR1 SQVTM, CDR2 ANQGSEA. This CDR3 contains 15 residues. The CDR3 bases are TGCAGCGTTGAGGGGACTAGCGGGGGTTTCCCTGGGCAGTACTTC. Translation gives CSVEGTSGGFPGQYF.

This clone has only a few counts. This chain joins TRBV3-1 (or the pseudogene TRBV3-2) and TRBJ1-2, with D maybe TRBD1 (5 bases). Trimming stripped 0 bases from V and 3 bases from J, with 8 bases between. The CDR3 contains 14 residues. The V gene's germline CDR1 is LGHDT and CDR2 YNNKEL (reference sequence). The CDR3 bases are TGTGCCAGCAGCCAAGACGACAGCGACTATGGCTACACCTTC. As protein: CASSQDDSDYGYTF.

V gene TRBV4-3 combines with J gene TRBJ2-7, with a possible D match to TRBD2 (6 bases). Trimming shortened V by 1 base and J by 5 bases, and 12 bases separated the two germline ends. Germline CDR1 reads LGHNA; CDR2 reads YSLEER. This CDR3 has 14 amino acids. Here the CDR3 DNA reads TGCGCCAGCAGCCAAGTTGGCTGGACTAACGAGCAGTACTTC. Its translation: CASSQVGWTNEQYF.

This chain uses TRBV1 with TRBJ1-6; the D call in the table, TRBD1, was not verified against the DNA. TRBV1 is noted as a pseudogene. CDR3 length: 23 amino acids. DNA for the CDR3: TGCACCAGCAGCCAACTAGTTGGTGTGTTCGTAGACAACAAGACAGGCTTGAATTCACCCCTCCACTTT. This gives the protein CTSSQLVGVFVDNKTGLNSPLHF.

The CDR3 loop is CASRPGGDYEQYF. CDR3 nucleotides: TGTGCCAGCAGGCCGGGAGGAGACTACGAGCAGTACTTC. V and J are TRBV2 and TRBJ2-7; 7 bases align to TRBD2. The CDR3 covers 13 residues. J was trimmed by 3 bases and V by 6 bases; bases with no gene match: 5. CDR1 is SNHLY and CDR2 is FYNNEI in the germline V gene. Complete variable domain (other parts from reference TRBV2 and TRBJ2-7): EPEVTQTPSHQVTQMGQEVILRCVPISNHLYFYWYRQILGQKVEFLVSFYNNEISEKSEIFDDQFSVERPDGSNFTLKIRSTKLEDSAMYFCASRPGGDYEQYFGPGTRLTVT.

J is TRBJ2-6 and V is TRBV19; 9 bases align to TRBD1. Germline loops: CDR1 LNHDA, CDR2 SQIVND (reference sequence). J was trimmed by 0 bases and V by 10 bases; bases with no gene match: 7. The CDR3 consists of 16 residues. The DNA of the CDR3 is TGTGCCACTAAGGGGACAGGGTACTCTGGGGCCAACGTCCTGACTTTC. It specifies CATKGTGYSGANVLTF.

In its sample, this clone was seen once. The J gene is TRBJ1-5, the V gene TRBV6-5, with 8 bases identical to TRBD1. Germline V gene sequence: CDR1 MNHEY, CDR2 SVGAGI. J was trimmed by 3 bases and V by 6 bases; bases with no gene match: 4. The CDR3 has 14 residues. CDR3 nucleotides: TGTGCCAGCAGCAACAGGGGGTCCAATCAGCCCCAGCATTTT. Translated, it gives CASSNRGSNQPQHF.

The genes are TRBV28 and TRBJ1-5; D possibly corresponds to TRBD1 (5 bases). This CDR3 has 15 amino acids. Trimming pared 6 bases from V and 0 bases from J, leaving 12 bases between. Germline V gives CDR1 MDHEN, CDR2 SYDVKM. The CDR3 protein is CASSPARGSNQPQHF. In DNA form, the CDR3 reads TGTGCCAGCAGCCCCGCTAGGGGTAGCAATCAGCCCCAGCATTTT.

CDR3 bases: TGTGCTTTTGGGGGACAGGGAACGACCGGGGAGCTGTTTTTT. Its translation: CAFGGQGTTGELFF. The chain carries TRBV30 and TRBJ2-2, with 9 bases that match TRBD1. Per germline, CDR1 GTSNPN and CDR2 SVGIG (reference sequence). There are 14 residues in the CDR3.

This clone has more than one count but fewer than ten. The chain recombines TRBV5-8 with TRBJ2-1, with D perhaps TRBD2 (7 bases). V lost 2 bases, J lost 6 bases, and 15 bases lay in between. The CDR3 contains 15 residues. In germline, CDR1 is SGHTS, CDR2 YDEGEE. The CDR3 DNA sequence: TGTGCCAGCAGCTTACGGGGGGCAATTTTCAATGAGCAGTTCTTC. Its protein product is CASSLRGAIFNEQFF.